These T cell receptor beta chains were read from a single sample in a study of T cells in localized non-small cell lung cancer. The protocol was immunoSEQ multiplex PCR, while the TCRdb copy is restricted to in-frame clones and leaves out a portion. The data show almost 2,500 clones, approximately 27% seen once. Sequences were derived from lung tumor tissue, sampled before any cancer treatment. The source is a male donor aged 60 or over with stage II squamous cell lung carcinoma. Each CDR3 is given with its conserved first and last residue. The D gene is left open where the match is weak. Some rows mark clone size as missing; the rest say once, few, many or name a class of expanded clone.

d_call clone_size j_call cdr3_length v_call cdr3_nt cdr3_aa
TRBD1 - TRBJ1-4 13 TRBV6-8 TGTGCCAGCAGTCCAGGGGGCCTTGAAAAACTGTTTTTT CASSPGGLEKLFF
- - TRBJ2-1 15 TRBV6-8 TGTGCCAGCAGCCCCCGAGGGGCAGGATACAATGAGCAGTTCTTC CASSPRGAGYNEQFF
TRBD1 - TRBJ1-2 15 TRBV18 TGTGCCAGCTCACCCGGGACAGGGGGCAGTTATGGCTACACCTTC CASSPGTGGSYGYTF
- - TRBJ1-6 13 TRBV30 TGTGCCTGGAGTCTACAGGCTAATTCACCCCTCCACTTT CAWSLQANSPLHF
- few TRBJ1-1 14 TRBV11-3 TGTGCCAGCAGACTCCCAGGGGTGGTGGGTGAAGCTTTCTTT CASRLPGVVGEAFF
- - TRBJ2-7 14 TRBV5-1 TGCGCCAGCAGCACAGTCCGGGACGCCGACGAGCAGTACTTC CASSTVRDADEQYF
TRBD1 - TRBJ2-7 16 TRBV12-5 TGTGCTAGTGGTCCCACCCTGGGACAGACAACCTACGAGCAGTACTTC CASGPTLGQTTYEQYF
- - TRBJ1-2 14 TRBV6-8 TGTGCCAGCCGATCCTCGCGGGGGGGCTATGGCTACACCTTC CASRSSRGGYGYTF
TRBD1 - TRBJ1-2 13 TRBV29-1 TGCAGCGTTGATCGGCAGGGGGCGCGAGGCTACACCTTC CSVDRQGARGYTF
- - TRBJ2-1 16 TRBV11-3 TGTGCCAGCAGCTTTAGGGATCGGCGGCCCTACAATGAGCAGTTCTTC CASSFRDRRPYNEQFF
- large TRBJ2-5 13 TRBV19 TGTGCCAGTAGTATCAACCTGGTGAAGACCCAGTACTTC CASSINLVKTQYF
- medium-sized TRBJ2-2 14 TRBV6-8 TGTGCCAGCAGCAGGACGGTCCCGACCGGGGAGCTGTTTTTT CASSRTVPTGELFF
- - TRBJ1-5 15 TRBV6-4 TGTGCCAGCAGTCGGACCGCTGATGGGGGACAGCCCCAGCATTTT CASSRTADGGQPQHF
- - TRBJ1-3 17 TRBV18 TGTGCCAGCTCAAAAAAAGGATTCGGCAGGGATGGACACACCATATATTTT CASSKKGFGRDGHTIYF
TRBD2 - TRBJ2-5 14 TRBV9 TGTGCCAGTAATCCGGGACTACTAAAAGTGACCCAGTACTTC CASNPGLLKVTQYF
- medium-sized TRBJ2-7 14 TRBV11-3 TGTGCCAGCAGCCAGGTTACAGGGAGCGGCGAGCAGTACTTC CASSQVTGSGEQYF
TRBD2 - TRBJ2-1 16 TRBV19 TGTGCCAGTAGTGCCAGACTAGCGGGGGTCTACAATGAGCAGTTCTTC CASSARLAGVYNEQFF
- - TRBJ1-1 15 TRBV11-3 TGTGCCAGCAGTCGTCACGGGGGGGAGAGCACTGAAGCTTTCTTT CASSRHGGESTEAFF
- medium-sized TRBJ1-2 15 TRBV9 TGTGCCAGCAGTGCTAGATCCCGGGGAGTGGAGGGCTACACCTTC CASSARSRGVEGYTF
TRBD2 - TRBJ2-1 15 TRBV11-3 TGTGCCAGCAGTCAACCGGGACTAGCGGGACATGAGCAGTTCTTC CASSQPGLAGHEQFF
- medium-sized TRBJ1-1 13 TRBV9 TGTGCCAGCTGGCTGGAGTTTAACACTGAAGCTTTCTTT CASWLEFNTEAFF
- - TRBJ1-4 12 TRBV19 TGTGCCAGTAGTATAAGAGGGGAAAAACTGTTTTTT CASSIRGEKLFF
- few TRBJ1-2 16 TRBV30 TGTGCCTGGAGTGTAAATGTAGGGGCCGGGAGTGATGGCTACACCTTC CAWSVNVGAGSDGYTF
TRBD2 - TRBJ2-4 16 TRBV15 TGTGCCACCAGCAGAGGTCCCCTGACTAGCGGGGAGAAACAGTACTTC CATSRGPLTSGEKQYF
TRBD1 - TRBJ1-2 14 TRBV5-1 TGCGCCAGCAGCCGGGACAGGGCCAACTATGGCTACACCTTC CASSRDRANYGYTF
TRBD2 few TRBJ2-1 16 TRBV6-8 TGTGCCAGCAGTTCACTAGCGGGGGCGTACTACAATGAGCAGTTCTTC CASSSLAGAYYNEQFF
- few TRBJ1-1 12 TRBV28 TGTGCCAGCAGTTTGGCAGGGCTACAAGCTTTCTTT CASSLAGLQAFF
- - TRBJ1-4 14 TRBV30 TGTGCCTGGACACCCGGGGAAAGCGGAGAAAAACTGTTTTTT CAWTPGESGEKLFF
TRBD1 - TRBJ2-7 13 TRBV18 TGTGCCAGCTCACTCAAAGGGGGCCACGAGCAGTACTTC CASSLKGGHEQYF
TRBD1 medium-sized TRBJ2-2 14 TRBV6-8 TGTGCCAGTTCGGGACAGATAAACACCGGGGAGCTGTTTTTT CASSGQINTGELFF
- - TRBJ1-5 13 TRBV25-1 TGTGCCAGCAGTGAACAGGAGGGTCAGCCCCAGCATTTT CASSEQEGQPQHF
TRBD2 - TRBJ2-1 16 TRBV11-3 TGTGCCAGCAGCTCCCAGCGGGGGGGCTCCTACAATGAGCAGTTCTTC CASSSQRGGSYNEQFF
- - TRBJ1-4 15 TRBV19 TGTGCCAGTAGTATTCGAGGACAGCCTAATGAAAAACTGTTTTTT CASSIRGQPNEKLFF
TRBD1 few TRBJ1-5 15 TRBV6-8 TGTGCCAGCAGCCCCTCCAGGGGGCTTGCTCAGCCCCAGCATTTT CASSPSRGLAQPQHF
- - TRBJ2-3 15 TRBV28 TGTGCCAGCAGTCCCCCCGACAGGCACACAGATACGCAGTATTTT CASSPPDRHTDTQYF
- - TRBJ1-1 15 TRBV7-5 TGTGCCAGCAGCACTCAGACTGAGGCGGACACTGAAGCTTTCTTT CASSTQTEADTEAFF
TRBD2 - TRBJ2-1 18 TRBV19 TGTGCCAGTAGTATAGTTGTTTCACGCGGGAGCTCCTACAATGAGCAGTTCTTC CASSIVVSRGSSYNEQFF
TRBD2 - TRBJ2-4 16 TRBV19 TGTGCCAGTAACCTGGGACTAGCGGGAGTAGGAAACATTCAGTACTTC CASNLGLAGVGNIQYF
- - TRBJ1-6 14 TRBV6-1 TGTGCCAGCAGTGAAGCATCCTCGGGGTCACCCCTCCACTTT CASSEASSGSPLHF
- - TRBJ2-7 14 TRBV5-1 TGCGCCAGCAGCTTGGATGGGGCTTCCTACGAGCAGTACTTC CASSLDGASYEQYF
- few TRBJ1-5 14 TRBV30 TGTGCCTGGACCCTTGGGGGGGGATATCAGCCCCAGCATTTT CAWTLGGGYQPQHF
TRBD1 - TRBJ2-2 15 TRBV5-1 TGCGCCAGCAGCAGGGACAGGCCAAACACCGGGGAGCTGTTTTTT CASSRDRPNTGELFF
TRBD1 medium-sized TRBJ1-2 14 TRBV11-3 TGTGCCAGCAGATACCTAGGGACAGGGAAGGGCTACACCTTC CASRYLGTGKGYTF
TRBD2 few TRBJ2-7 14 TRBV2 TGTGCCAGCAGTTTCAAGGGCTGGGGGGGAGAGCAGTACTTC CASSFKGWGGEQYF
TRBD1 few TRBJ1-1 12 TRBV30 TGTGCCTGGTGGGATGGGACAGGCGGTGCTTTCTTT CAWWDGTGGAFF
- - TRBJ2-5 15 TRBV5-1 TGCGCCAGCAGCCGTGACGGGGGGCGCGCAGAGACCCAGTACTTC CASSRDGGRAETQYF
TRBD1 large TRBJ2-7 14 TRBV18 TGTGCCAGCTCACCAGGGACAGGGGGTTACGAGCAGTACTTC CASSPGTGGYEQYF
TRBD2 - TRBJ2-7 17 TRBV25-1 TGTGCCAGCAGTGACTCGAGACTAGCGGGAGGTCTCTACGAGCAGTACTTC CASSDSRLAGGLYEQYF
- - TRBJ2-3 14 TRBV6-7 TGTGCCAGCCGTGGGGGGACGGGGGGCGGTACGCAGTATTTT CASRGGTGGGTQYF
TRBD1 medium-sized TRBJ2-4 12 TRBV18 TGTGCCAGCTCACTCGGGGGACAGGGACAGTACTTC CASSLGGQGQYF
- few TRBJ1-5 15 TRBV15 TGTGCCACCAGTCCAGAGTCAGGCAACTATCAGCCCCAGCATTTT CATSPESGNYQPQHF
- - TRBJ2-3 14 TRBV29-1 TGCAGCTTCGTGTCTCTGGGCACCCGGGATACGCAGTATTTT CSFVSLGTRDTQYF
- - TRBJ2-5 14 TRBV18 TGTGCCAGCTCACCATACGGGAGAGAAGGGACCCAGTACTTC CASSPYGREGTQYF
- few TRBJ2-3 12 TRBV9 TGTGCCAGCAGTGAACAGACAGATACGCAGTATTTT CASSEQTDTQYF
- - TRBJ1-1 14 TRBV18 TGTGCCAGCTCACCCAATTATCAGGGAAAGGCTGCTTTCTTT CASSPNYQGKAAFF
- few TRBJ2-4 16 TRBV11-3 TGTGCCAGCAGCCGTTTTGGGATACGGGACACCTCGGTTCAGTACTTC CASSRFGIRDTSVQYF
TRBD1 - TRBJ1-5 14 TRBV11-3 TGTGCCAGCAGCTTCGACAGGGGGGGACAGCCCCAGCATTTT CASSFDRGGQPQHF
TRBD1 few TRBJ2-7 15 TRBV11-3 TGTGCCAGCAGCTTGCTCGGGACAGGGGGCGGCGAGCAGTACTTC CASSLLGTGGGEQYF
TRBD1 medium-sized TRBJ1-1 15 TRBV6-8 TGTGCCATCAGCGAAAACGGACAGGGATGGACTGAAGCTTTCTTT CAISENGQGWTEAFF